Each of the 25 T cell receptor beta chains below was sequenced from the same sample in a study of response to subunit inactivated influenza vaccine. TCRdb ran MiXCR on the RT-PCR reads and lists one entry per CDR3 protein. The sample includes almost 600,000 distinct CDR3 sequences, 14% of them seen just once. The sample was PBMCs from blood, taken about 13 days after vaccination. The receptors come from a man aged 50 or older who received an inactivated influenza vaccine.

This clonotype came up many times. The rearrangement uses TRBV7-8 and TRBJ1-1; TRBD1 aligns across 9 bases. The CDR3 spans 15 residues. Germline CDR1 SGHVS, CDR2 FQNEAQ. V dropped 4 bases and J dropped 6; count of bases not matched to a gene: 9. The CDR3: CASSYTGTGRAEAFF. CDR3 bases: TGTGCCAGCAGCTACACCGGGACAGGGAGGGCTGAAGCTTTCTTT.

The rearrangement links TRBV29-1 to TRBJ2-5, with TRBD2 matching 9 bases. The CDR3 has 15 amino acids. J lost 4 bases, V lost 3 bases, and 9 bases had no gene match. CDR1 and CDR2 (germline): SQVTM, ANQGSEA. CDR3 region: CSVDLGSGSAETQYF. The CDR3 DNA sequence: TGCAGCGTTGATTTGGGTAGCGGGAGTGCAGAGACCCAGTACTTC.

The table lists this clonotype with a few counts. The chain recombines TRBV6-1 with TRBJ2-5; TRBD1 or TRBD2 may be the D gene (5 bases each). CDR3 size: 14 residues. CDR1 is MNHNS and CDR2 is SASEGT in the germline V gene. V lost 8 bases to trimming and J lost 4 bases, with 17 bases between them. CDR3 loop: CASEGTYVRETQYF. The CDR3, as DNA: TGTGCCAGCGAAGGGACCTATGTGAGAGAGACCCAGTACTTC.

This clonotype was detected ten times or more. This rearrangement joins TRBV9 to TRBJ2-1; a weak D match, TRBD1 (5 bases). CDR1 SGDLS and CDR2 YYNGEE come from the germline V gene. CDR3 length: 12 residues. With 2 bases removed from V and 6 bases from J, the gap between germline ends came to 6 bases. CDR3: CASSVGLNEQFF. CDR3 nucleotides: TGTGCCAGCAGCGTGGGGCTCAATGAGCAGTTCTTC.

The J gene is TRBJ2-7, the V gene TRBV29-1; D is possibly TRBD1 (7 bases). CDR1 and CDR2 from the germline V gene are SQVTM and ANQGSEA. The CDR3 runs to 13 residues. V was pared by 7 bases and J by 5 bases, with 18 bases between. CDR3 sequence: CSAGRGEPNEQYF. The CDR3 DNA reads TGCAGCGCCGGCAGGGGGGAACCGAACGAGCAGTACTTC.

At least ten counts were recorded for this clonotype. CDR3 loop: CASSRTESYEQYF. As DNA, the CDR3 is TGTGCCAGCAGCCGGACAGAGAGCTACGAGCAGTACTTC. The gene calls are TRBV7-9 and TRBJ2-7; tentative D call: TRBD1 (6 bases). The CDR3 runs to 13 residues. Trimming removed 5 bases at V and 3 bases at J, with 11 bases between. CDR1 and CDR2 from the germline V gene are SEHNR and FQNEAQ (reference sequence).

The V and J genes are TRBV20-1 and TRBJ2-3; 7 bases map to TRBD2. This CDR3 has 14 amino acids. CDR1 and CDR2 from the germline V gene are DFQATT and SNEGSKA (reference sequence). V shed 2 bases, J shed 5 bases, and the junction held 7 bases outside the gene matches. CDR3 residues: CSARKVVAGDTQYF. The CDR3 coding sequence is TGCAGTGCTAGAAAGGTGGTAGCGGGAGATACGCAGTATTTT.

V gene TRBV27 combines with J gene TRBJ2-7; D gene ambiguous. Germline CDR1 MNHEY, CDR2 SMNVEV (reference sequence). Trimming pared 2 bases from V and 6 bases from J, leaving 14 bases between. The CDR3 has 14 residues. This chain's CDR3 is CASSLEYPVGEQYF. Written as DNA, the CDR3 is TGTGCCAGCAGTTTAGAATATCCAGTGGGCGAGCAGTACTTC.

This sequence joins TRBV5-1 and TRBJ2-2; 9 positions agree with TRBD1. The CDR3 has 16 residues. Per germline, CDR1 SGHRS and CDR2 YFSETQ. The V gene end was trimmed by 3 bases and the J gene end by 6 bases; junction bases not matched to a gene: 9. CDR3 in amino acids: CASSSQGARRSGELFF. Here the CDR3 DNA reads TGCGCCAGCAGCTCACAGGGGGCGCGTCGTTCCGGGGAGCTGTTTTTT. Variable domain in full (rest from reference TRBV5-1 and TRBJ2-2): KAGVTQTPRYLIKTRGQQVTLSCSPISGHRSVSWYQQTPGQGLQFLFEYFSETQRNKGNFPGRFSGRQFSNSRSEMNVSTLELGDSALYLCASSSQGARRSGELFFGEGSRLTVL.

The V call is TRBV20-1, the J call TRBJ2-1, with D uncertain. Germline CDR1 and CDR2: DFQATT and SNEGSKA (reference sequence). Trimming removed 6 bases from V and 0 bases from J, with 12 bases in between. The CDR3 is made up of 14 amino acids. The CDR3 is CSAGRTSSYNEQFF. In nucleotides, the CDR3 is TGCAGTGCCGGACGGACGAGCTCCTACAATGAGCAGTTCTTC.

This clonotype occurred a few times. The V and J genes are TRBV6-5 and TRBJ2-7, with 9 bases fitting TRBD2. This CDR3 region has 17 residues. Losses at the gene ends were 0 bases for V and 3 bases for J; bases not matched to a gene: 9. Germline CDR1 reads MNHEY; CDR2 reads SVGAGI. The CDR3, as DNA: TGTGCCAGCAGTTACTCGCGCGGGAGGGCCGCTTACTACGAGCAGTACTTC. Protein sequence: CASSYSRGRAAYYEQYF.

Only a few counts were recorded for this clonotype. The J gene is TRBJ2-3, the V gene TRBV5-1; 12 nucleotides agree with TRBD2. The germline V gene encodes CDR1 SGHRS and CDR2 YFSETQ. This CDR3 spans 17 amino acids. V was pared by 3 bases and J by 3 bases, with 8 bases of the junction left unmatched. CDR3 sequence: CASSYSTSGGPTDTQYF. CDR3 in DNA: TGCGCCAGCAGCTACAGCACTAGCGGGGGGCCAACAGATACGCAGTATTTT.

J is TRBJ2-5 and V is TRBV27; 8 bases fit TRBD1. The length of the CDR3 is 16 residues. J lost 5 bases, V lost 5 bases, and 13 bases had no gene match. Germline CDR1 and CDR2: MNHEY and SMNVEV (reference sequence). CDR3 sequence reads: CASSASSGGAWETQYF. CDR3 nucleotides: TGTGCCAGCAGTGCTTCCTCAGGGGGCGCGTGGGAGACCCAGTACTTC.

The genes are TRBV11-2 and TRBJ2-2, with 16 nucleotides matching TRBD2. Germline V CDR1 and CDR2: SGHAT, FQNNGV. The junction had 17 bases not matched to a gene; V was cut back by 6 bases and J by 4 bases. The CDR3 runs 21 residues. CDR3 residues: CASRQPGTSGRARDPTGELFF. In DNA form, the CDR3 reads TGTGCCAGCAGACAACCCGGGACTAGCGGGAGGGCCCGTGACCCCACCGGGGAGCTGTTTTTT.

The rearrangement joins TRBV7-2 to TRBJ2-7, with 13 positions matching TRBD2. The junction had 5 bases not matched to a gene; V was cut back by 2 bases and J by 4 bases. Germline assignment: CDR1 SGHTA and CDR2 FQGNSA. The CDR3 is 16 amino acids. Here the CDR3 reads CASSLPALAGGYEQYF. The CDR3 region has the DNA TGTGCCAGCAGCTTACCCGCACTAGCGGGAGGGTACGAGCAGTACTTC.

The V call is TRBV20-1, the J call TRBJ2-7, with 8 bases matching TRBD2. Germline V lookup: CDR1 DFQATT, CDR2 SNEGSKA (reference sequence). CDR3 length: 13 residues. V shed 5 bases and J 4 bases; nucleotides not matched to a gene: 7. CDR3 region: CSASHGTRYEQYF. The CDR3 region has the DNA TGCAGTGCTTCACACGGGACTAGGTACGAGCAGTACTTC.

The chain has TRBV7-3 and TRBJ2-1; D might be TRBD2 (6 bases). Trimming took off 2 bases at V and 2 bases at J, with 16 bases between the two ends. This CDR3 is built from 17 residues. In germline, CDR1 is SGHTA, CDR2 FQGTGA. The chain's CDR3 is CASSLLGLARTYNEQFF. CDR3 nucleotides: TGTGCCAGCAGCTTATTGGGGCTAGCGAGAACCTACAATGAGCAGTTCTTC. Using reference TRBV7-3 and TRBJ2-1 for the parts outside the CDR3, the full variable domain is GAGVSQTPSNKVTEKGKYVELRCDPISGHTALYWYRQSLGQGPEFLIYFQGTGAADDSGLPNDRFFAVRPEGSVSTLKIQRTERGDSAVYLCASSLLGLARTYNEQFFGPGTRLTVL.

This sequence joins TRBV20-1 and TRBJ1-5; tentative D call: TRBD1 (5 bases). Deletions cut 6 bases from V and 7 bases from J, with 16 bases between. Germline CDR1 DFQATT, CDR2 SNEGSKA (reference sequence). This CDR3 spans 13 amino acids. Written as DNA, the CDR3 is TGCAGTGCAGGAGGGCGGGACCACCAGCCCCAGCATTTT. It encodes CSAGGRDHQPQHF.

This rearrangement joins TRBV10-3 to TRBJ1-4; D may be TRBD1 (6 bases). Germline CDR1 is ENHRY and CDR2 is SYGVKD. V lost 3 bases to trimming and J lost 7 bases, with 27 bases between them. This CDR3 has 19 residues. DNA of the CDR3: TGTGCCATCAGTGAAGTTAATGCAGGGGACATGGACGGAGGTGAAAAACTGTTTTTT. Translated: CAISEVNAGDMDGGEKLFF.

The gene calls are TRBV7-8 and TRBJ1-1, with 7 positions matching TRBD1. The CDR3 spans 17 residues. Germline loops: CDR1 SGHVS, CDR2 FQNEAQ. V shed 7 bases, J shed 0 bases, and the junction held 14 bases outside the gene matches. CDR3 sequence reads: CASNGEPGQIMNTEAFF. The CDR3 DNA is TGTGCCAGCAACGGAGAGCCGGGACAGATAATGAACACTGAAGCTTTCTTT.

This clonotype was observed at least ten times. The gene calls are TRBV7-6 and TRBJ1-1; D gene ambiguous. In germline, CDR1 is SGHVS, CDR2 FNYEAQ. The CDR3 contains 15 residues. The V end was cut by 0 bases, the J end by 0 bases, with 8 bases between. CDR3 DNA sequence: TGTGCCAGCAGCTTAGCTGATGGATTGAACACTGAAGCTTTCTTT. Its translation is CASSLADGLNTEAFF.

The J gene is TRBJ1-2, the V gene TRBV6-4; possibly TRBD1 for D (5 bases). Germline loops: CDR1 MRHNA, CDR2 SNTAGT. The CDR3 spans 14 residues. The ends were cut back, 4 bases at V and 0 bases at J, with 9 bases in the middle. Written as DNA, the CDR3 is TGTGCCAGCAGTGGGACAATAGCTAACTATGGCTACACCTTC. Protein sequence: CASSGTIANYGYTF.

The chain employs TRBV10-3 and TRBJ2-1, with 13 bases fitting TRBD2. CDR3 length: 17 amino acids. CDR1 is ENHRY, CDR2 SYGVKD, per germline. The trim removed 2 bases at V and 0 bases at J, leaving 1 base unmatched. DNA of the CDR3: TGTGCCATCAGTGAGGGACTAGCGGGGGTCTCCTACAATGAGCAGTTCTTC. Translation gives CAISEGLAGVSYNEQFF.

This chain connects TRBV2 to TRBJ1-6; 8 bases agree with TRBD1. The V gene's germline CDR1 is SNHLY and CDR2 FYNNEI. This CDR3 spans 14 amino acids. The V and J ends lost 6 bases and 7 bases, in that order; junction bases with no gene match: 5. The chain's CDR3 is CASSRGRLNSPLHF. As DNA, the CDR3 is TGTGCCAGCAGCAGGGGGCGTCTCAATTCACCCCTCCACTTT.

This clonotype came up many times. V gene TRBV7-2 combines with J gene TRBJ1-5, with TRBD1 identical over 7 bases. CDR1 and CDR2 from the germline V gene are SGHTA and FQGNSA. The CDR3 runs 15 residues. J was trimmed by 0 bases and V by 3 bases; bases with no gene match: 2. CDR3 sequence reads: CASSFGTDSNQPQHF. The CDR3, as DNA: TGTGCCAGCAGCTTCGGGACAGATAGCAATCAGCCCCAGCATTTT.